This T cell receptor (beta chain) was identified during a study of shared clonotypes between healthy human individuals. Turning to the study itself: Samples came from two female and a few male donors aged 18 to 49.

A word on this clone: Its antigen is not known.

V lost 8 bases to trimming and J lost 2 bases, with 8 bases between them. Per the germline V gene, CDR1 is MNHEY and CDR2 is SMNVEV (reference sequence). The CDR3 consists of 12 residues. The naive CD8 population came from CD45RO-negative cells selected for CCR7, without terminally differentiated effector memory CD45RA+ cells. Study-level points and caveats: Some clonotypes were shared by all four sorted-subset donors, while others were not shared. The non-shared ones had lower generation probabilities than the shared ones.

TCRdb keeps only in-frame clones here, not all; method: immunoSEQ multiplex PCR. The table shows over 2,000,000 clones, with 90% to 95% occurring only once. This rearrangement joins TRBV27 to TRBJ2-3; no reliable D call. Source material: naive CD8+ T cells from PBMCs. The sequence came from a man aged 18 to 30 in good health. Some clones in this sample may be carry-over from other donors' samples. CDR3 DNA sequence: TGTGCCAGCGGATTTTTCACAGATACGCAGTATTTT. This codes for CASGFFTDTQYF.